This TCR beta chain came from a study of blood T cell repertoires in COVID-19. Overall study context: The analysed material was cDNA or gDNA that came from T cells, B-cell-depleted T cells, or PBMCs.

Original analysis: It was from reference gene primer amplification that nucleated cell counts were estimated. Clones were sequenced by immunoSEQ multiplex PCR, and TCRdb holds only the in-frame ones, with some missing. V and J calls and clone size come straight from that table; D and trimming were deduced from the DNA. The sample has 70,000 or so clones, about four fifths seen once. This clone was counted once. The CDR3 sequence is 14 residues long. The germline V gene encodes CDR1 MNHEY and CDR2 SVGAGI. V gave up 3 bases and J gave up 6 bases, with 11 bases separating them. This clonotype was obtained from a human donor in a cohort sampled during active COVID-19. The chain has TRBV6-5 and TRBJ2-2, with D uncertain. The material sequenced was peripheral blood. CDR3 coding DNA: TGTGCCAGCAGTTATCATGAGGAACCCGGGGAGCTGTTTTTT. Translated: CASSYHEEPGELFF.